One and the same sample provided the 15 T cell receptor beta chains below, sequenced in a study of T cell responses to AZD1222 COVID-19 vaccine. Sequencing used immunoSEQ multiplex PCR; TCRdb keeps in-frame clones, though not all of them. Of about 150,000 clones listed, approximately 90% are singletons. The sequences come from peripheral blood, collected on day 0 of AZD1222 vaccination. These receptors all come from an adult in good health.

This chain links TRBV27 with TRBJ1-1; D unresolved. Per germline, CDR1 MNHEY and CDR2 SMNVEV (reference sequence). Between the trimmed V and J ends, which lost 0 bases and 4 bases, there was a span of 6 bases. The CDR3 has 13 amino acids. CDR3 in amino acids: CASSLSAATEAFF. CDR3 coding DNA: TGTGCCAGCAGTTTATCGGCCGCCACTGAAGCTTTCTTT.

The genes are TRBV5-1 and TRBJ1-1; D gene unclear. The germline gives CDR1 SGHRS, CDR2 YFSETQ. The CDR3 sequence is 16 residues long. The germline V and J ends were trimmed by 1 base and 4 bases, with 17 bases remaining between them. The CDR3 sequence: CASSLSSGGLGTEAFF. In nucleotides, the CDR3 is TGCGCCAGCAGCTTGTCCTCCGGAGGGCTCGGCACTGAAGCTTTCTTT.

This clone has a single count. The chain employs TRBV7-9 and TRBJ1-4; D might be TRBD1 (5 bases). Germline lookup yields CDR1 SEHNR and CDR2 FQNEAQ (reference sequence). V was clipped by 7 bases and J by 8 bases, with 26 bases between them. The CDR3 consists of 17 residues. The CDR3 DNA reads TGTGCCAGCAACTCTCCTCGGAGGTCCAGGGAGGAAGAAAAACTGTTTTTT. This gives the protein CASNSPRRSREEEKLFF.

The V call is TRBV9, the J call TRBJ2-4, with 9 nucleotides matching TRBD1. The CDR3 contains 14 residues. CDR1 SGDLS and CDR2 YYNGEE come from the germline V gene. With V trimmed by 0 bases and J by 7 bases, 2 bases remained unmatched. In DNA form, the CDR3 reads TGTGCCAGCAGCGTAGGCGGGACAGGGAACATTCAGTACTTC. This encodes CASSVGGTGNIQYF.

The genes are TRBV30 and TRBJ1-5; 10 nucleotides line up with TRBD1. The germline V gene has CDR1 GTSNPN and CDR2 SVGIG (reference sequence). V dropped 0 bases and J dropped 7; count of bases not matched to a gene: 9. The CDR3 sequence is 16 residues long. The CDR3, as DNA: TGTGCCTGGAGTGTCTCGAGGACAGGGGGATTGCAGCCCCAGCATTTT. Its translation is CAWSVSRTGGLQPQHF.

The V and J genes are TRBV6-2 or TRBV6-3 and TRBJ2-7; D is unresolved. The ends were cut back, 6 bases at V and 3 bases at J, with 9 bases in the middle. Germline-derived CDR1 and CDR2 are MNHEY and SVGEGT. CDR3 length: 12 amino acids. The CDR3 is CASSPTNYEQYF. The CDR3 DNA is TGTGCCAGCAGCCCGACAAACTACGAGCAGTACTTC.

The chain has TRBV3-1 (or the pseudogene TRBV3-2) and TRBJ2-7; tentative D call: TRBD2 (5 bases). V lost 1 base and J 7 bases, leaving 14 bases between the germline ends. Germline assignment: CDR1 LGHDT and CDR2 YNNKEL (reference sequence). The length of the CDR3 is 14 residues. This chain's CDR3 is CASSQVGNSGEQYF. Here the CDR3 DNA reads TGTGCCAGCAGCCAAGTCGGCAACTCGGGGGAGCAGTACTTC.

The J gene is TRBJ1-4, the V gene TRBV2; D is unclear. The length of the CDR3 is 14 residues. V was shortened by 6 bases and J by 0 bases, with 8 bases between the two germline ends. CDR1 is SNHLY and CDR2 is FYNNEI in the germline V gene. CDR3 sequence (DNA): TGTGCCAGCAGCCCAGACGCAACTAATGAAAAACTGTTTTTT. This encodes CASSPDATNEKLFF.

The chain couples TRBV6-1 to TRBJ1-1; tentative D call: TRBD1 (5 bases). This CDR3 has 14 amino acids. Between the trimmed V and J ends, which lost 2 bases and 5 bases, there was a span of 12 bases. Per the germline V gene, CDR1 is MNHNS and CDR2 is SASEGT. The CDR3, as DNA: TGTGCCAGCAGTGAATCGGGGGGAGGTACTGAAGCTTTCTTT. Amino acid sequence: CASSESGGGTEAFF.

The chain couples TRBV5-4 to TRBJ2-1; maybe TRBD2 (5 bases). The CDR3 covers 13 residues. Germline V gene sequence: CDR1 SGHNT, CDR2 YYREEE (reference sequence). The V gene lost 7 bases and the J gene lost 10 bases, with 18 bases spanning the gap. The CDR3 reads CASRAVGEGEQFF. CDR3 coding DNA: TGTGCCAGCCGGGCGGTGGGAGAAGGAGAGCAGTTCTTC.

J is TRBJ2-5 and V is TRBV10-2; TRBD2 aligns across 8 bases. V shed 4 bases and J 3 bases; nucleotides not matched to a gene: 13. Germline-derived CDR1 and CDR2 are WSHSY and SAAADI. This CDR3 is 17 amino acids long. This chain's CDR3 is CASSGIRGGLPEETQYF. DNA of the CDR3: TGCGCCAGCAGTGGGATTCGGGGGGGGCTCCCAGAAGAGACCCAGTACTTC.

The genes are TRBV15 and TRBJ1-1; D is unclear. CDR3 length: 14 residues. Germline-derived CDR1 and CDR2 are LNHNV and YYDKDF (reference sequence). V shed 0 bases and J shed 2 bases, with 7 bases lying between them. CDR3 in DNA: TGTGCCACCAGCAGAGATCAGGCAAACACTGAAGCTTTCTTT. Translation: CATSRDQANTEAFF.

The chain combines TRBV28 with TRBJ1-2, with 7 bases lining up with TRBD1. The CDR3 spans 14 residues. V gave up 6 bases and J gave up 4 bases; unmatched junction bases: 8. Per the germline V gene, CDR1 is MDHEN and CDR2 is SYDVKM. CDR3 DNA sequence: TGTGCCAGCAGGAAGACAGGGATTAGCTATGGCTACACCTTC. This codes for CASRKTGISYGYTF.

The chain joins TRBV11-2 to TRBJ1-1, with a weak D call TRBD1 (5 bases). CDR3 length: 15 residues. Trimming took off 0 bases at V and 5 bases at J, with 13 bases between the two ends. The germline CDR1 and CDR2 sequences are SGHAT and FQNNGV. CDR3 in amino acids: CASSLEFRGRTEAFF. DNA of the CDR3: TGTGCCAGCAGCTTAGAATTTAGGGGCAGGACTGAAGCTTTCTTT.

The chain has TRBV4-1 and TRBJ1-1; no clear D gene. Trimming shortened V by 8 bases and J by 3 bases, and 7 bases separated the two germline ends. The germline V gene encodes CDR1 MGHRA and CDR2 YSYEKL. CDR3 length: 11 amino acids. The CDR3, as DNA: TGCGCCAGCGGCGTATACACTGAAGCTTTCTTT. It yields the protein CASGVYTEAFF.